This T cell receptor (beta chain) was sequenced during a study of T-cell reconstitution after alpha-beta-depleted transplantation in children. Findings of the study overall: Counts and diversity of T cells one year after transplant came mostly from newly produced T cells. Approximately two months post-transplant, alpha-beta T cells reportedly originated from several hundred expanded graft clones.

The germline V gene encodes CDR1 MNHEY and CDR2 SVGEGT. The V end lost 0 bases, the J end lost 0 bases, and 23 bases lay between the germline ends. The CDR3 is 21 residues long. This clonotype was detected many times. Antigen unknown. Preparation of the TCRbeta library was carried out with unique molecular identifiers. In TCRdb, the PCR reads were re-called with MiXCR into one record per CDR3 protein. The table records around 600,000 distinct CDR3 sequences, about 21% of them present only once. The sample was PBMCs, mostly from graft donor cells, taken 360 days after TCRalphabeta/CD19-depleted stem cell transplant. This clonotype originated in a boy younger than two who had a stem cell transplant for acute myeloid leukemia, so the T cells may come from the graft donor. The chain carries TRBV6-2 or TRBV6-3 and TRBJ2-2; tentatively, D is TRBD1 (5 bases). The CDR3 sequence: CASSYSFTGQTYNANTGELFF. The CDR3 region has the DNA TGTGCCAGCAGTTACTCGTTCACAGGTCAAACATACAACGCGAACACCGGGGAGCTGTTTTTT.